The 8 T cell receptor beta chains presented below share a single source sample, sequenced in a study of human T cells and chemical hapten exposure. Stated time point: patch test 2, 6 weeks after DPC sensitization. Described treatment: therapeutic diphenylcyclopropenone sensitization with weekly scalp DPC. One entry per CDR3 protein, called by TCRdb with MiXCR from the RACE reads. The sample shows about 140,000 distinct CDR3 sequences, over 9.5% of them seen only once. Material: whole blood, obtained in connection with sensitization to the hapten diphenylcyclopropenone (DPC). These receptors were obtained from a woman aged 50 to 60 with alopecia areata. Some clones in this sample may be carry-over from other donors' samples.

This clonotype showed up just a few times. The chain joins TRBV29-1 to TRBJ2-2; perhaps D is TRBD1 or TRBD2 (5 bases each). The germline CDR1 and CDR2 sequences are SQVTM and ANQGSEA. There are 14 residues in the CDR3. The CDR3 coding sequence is TGCATCTCCCTGGGACGCTCGAACACCGGGGAGCTGTTTTTT. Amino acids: CISLGRSNTGELFF.

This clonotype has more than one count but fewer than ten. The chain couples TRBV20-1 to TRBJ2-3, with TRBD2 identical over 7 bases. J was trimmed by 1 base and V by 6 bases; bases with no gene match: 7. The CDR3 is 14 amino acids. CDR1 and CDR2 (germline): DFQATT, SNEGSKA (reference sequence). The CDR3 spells CSAWEGRGTDTQYF. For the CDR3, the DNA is TGCAGTGCCTGGGAGGGCCGGGGCACAGATACGCAGTATTTT.

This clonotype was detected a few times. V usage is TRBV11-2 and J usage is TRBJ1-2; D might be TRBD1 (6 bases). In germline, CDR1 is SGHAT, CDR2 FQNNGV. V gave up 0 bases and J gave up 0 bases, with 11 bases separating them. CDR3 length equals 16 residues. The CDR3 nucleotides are TGTGCCAGCAGCTTAGATTCTGGGGGGCCTAACTATGGCTACACCTTC. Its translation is CASSLDSGGPNYGYTF.

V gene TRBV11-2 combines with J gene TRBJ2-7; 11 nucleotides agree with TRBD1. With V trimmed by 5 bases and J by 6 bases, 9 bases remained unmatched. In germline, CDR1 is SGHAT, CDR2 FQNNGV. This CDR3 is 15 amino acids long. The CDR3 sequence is CASSPAGTGGVEQYF. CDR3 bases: TGTGCCAGCAGCCCGGCCGGGACAGGGGGGGTCGAGCAGTACTTC. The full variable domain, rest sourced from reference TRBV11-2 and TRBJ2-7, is EAGVAQSPRYKIIEKRQSVAFWCNPISGHATLYWYQQILGQGPKLLIQFQNNGVVDDSQLPKDRFSAERLKGVDSTLKIQPAKLEDSAVYLCASSPAGTGGVEQYFGPGTRLTVT.

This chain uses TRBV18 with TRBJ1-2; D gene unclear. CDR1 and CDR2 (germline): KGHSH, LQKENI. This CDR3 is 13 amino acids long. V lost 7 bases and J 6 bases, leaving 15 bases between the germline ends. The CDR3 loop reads CASFTGGANGYTF. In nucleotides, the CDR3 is TGTGCCAGCTTCACCGGTGGAGCGAATGGCTACACCTTC.

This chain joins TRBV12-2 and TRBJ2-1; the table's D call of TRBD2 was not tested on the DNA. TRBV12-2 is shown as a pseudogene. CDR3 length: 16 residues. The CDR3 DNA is TGTGCAAGTCGCTGGGGTAGCGGATTAGCCTACAATGAGCAGTTCTTC. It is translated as CASRWGSGLAYNEQFF.

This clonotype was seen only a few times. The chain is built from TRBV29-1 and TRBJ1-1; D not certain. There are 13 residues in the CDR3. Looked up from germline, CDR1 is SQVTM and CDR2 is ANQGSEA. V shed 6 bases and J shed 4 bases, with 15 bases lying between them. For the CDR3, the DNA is TGCAGCGTCGCCCCCCGAGCGGGCACTGAAGCTTTCTTT. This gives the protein CSVAPRAGTEAFF. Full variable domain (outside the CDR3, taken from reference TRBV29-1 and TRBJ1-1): SAVISQKPSRDICQRGTSLTIQCQVDSQVTMMFWYRQQPGQSLTLIATANQGSEATYESGFVIDKFPISRPNLTFSTLTVSNMSPEDSSIYLCSVAPRAGTEAFFGQGTRLTVV.

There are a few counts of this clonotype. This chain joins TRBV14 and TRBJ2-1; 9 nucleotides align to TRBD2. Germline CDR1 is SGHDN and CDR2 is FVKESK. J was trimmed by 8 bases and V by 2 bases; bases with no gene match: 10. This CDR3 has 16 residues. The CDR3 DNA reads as TGTGCCAGCAGCCAATGGGGGGGTAGCGGGAGAGATGAGCAGTTCTTC. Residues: CASSQWGGSGRDEQFF.